The T cell receptor (beta chain) described here comes from a study of blood T cell repertoires in COVID-19 (TCRdb year 2020). About the full investigation: Collaborator samples came from the United States, Italy and Spain and covered acute and convalescent phases of COVID-19. The prospective study material was composed of cDNA or gDNA derived from T cells, B-cell-depleted T cells, or PBMCs. The dataset comprised deeply sampled blood TCRbeta repertoires from subjects exposed to, actively infected with, or recovered from COVID-19. The repertoires were released in a freely available public database meant as a resource for research on the immune response to SARS-CoV-2. The samples were drawn from two sources: the first 160 participants of the ongoing ImmuneRACE study, and about 1,300 subjects contributed by 6 global collaborators. Nearly every sample came with metadata listing a de-identified subject ID, COVID-19 status, age in years and sex. Where HLA class I and class II types were available, the types were taken from metadata supplied by the sample provider, not from assay-based typing.

TCRbeta CDR3 regions were amplified from genomic DNA by means of the immunoSEQ Assay, a bias-controlled multiplex PCR. In the original analysis: Nucleated cell counts per sample were estimated from amplification of reference gene primers within the assay. To quantify the absolute abundance of each unique TCRbeta CDR3 rearrangement, sequence reads were collapsed and filtered. For each sample, productive Simpson clonality was calculated as the square root of Simpson's diversity index across productive rearrangements. In TCRdb, the immuneACCESS table is reduced to in-frame sequences with V and J assigned. These tables do not hold every clone; where another copy was compared, an unresolved V gene accounts for under half, and the others remain unexplained. From that table come the V and J calls and clone size; the DNA was used to work out D and trimming. The sample table records around 200,000 clones; approximately 79% of these occur just once. The ten most abundant clones make up 9.5% to 15% of the sample.

Per the germline V gene, SGHTA is the CDR1 and FQGNSA is the CDR2. From cysteine to phenylalanine, the CDR3 is 13 amino acids long. This entry keeps only the CDR3 DNA: 39 bases, framed from base 1. Trimmed from V: 10 bases; trimmed from J: 2 bases; junction bases lacking a gene match: 5. Study-wide conclusions, independent of this receptor: How much clinical and demographic metadata was included differed by source and by participant, and the metadata was provided uncurated.

Each collaborating institution followed its own protocols to collect whole blood in K2EDTA tubes. For TCRbeta analysis, collaborator samples were shipped as frozen whole blood, as isolated PBMCs, or as DNA extracted from either sample type. Comment on this clone: No cognate antigen has been identified for it. The input lacks base qualities; no much larger clone sits a single base away.

The sequence is built from TRBV7-2 and TRBJ2-1; the central 7 bases match TRBD2. Sequences were obtained from peripheral blood. The sequence derives from a woman in her forties or fifties with acute or convalescent COVID-19. The nucleotide sequence reads as follows: TGTGCCACCACCAGCGGGGCCTACAATGAGCAGTTCTTC. Its protein reads: CATTSGAYNEQFF.